This T cell receptor beta chain originates from a study of T cells in localized non-small cell lung cancer. Findings and caveats of the study: Adjacent lung exhibited a median of approximately 50 among the 100 most abundant tumor clones. Owing to sequencing of a solitary tumor region, heterogeneity cannot be discounted.

On this clone itself: Antigen specificity is unknown.

Only in-frame clones appear in the TCRdb table, and some are missing; sequencing was by immunoSEQ multiplex PCR. The top ten clones hold 4% to 5% of a sample with more than 30,000 clones, roughly 88% of them seen once. CDR3 length: 15 amino acids. The junction had 10 bases not matched to a gene; V was cut back by 6 bases and J by 4 bases. Germline-derived CDR1 and CDR2 are MNHNS and SASEGT. J is TRBJ2-7 and V is TRBV6-1; 9 bases align to TRBD1. The specimen comprised peripheral blood mononuclear cells, sampled before any cancer treatment. This sequence originates from a woman aged 35 to 70 with stage III lung adenocarcinoma. DNA of the CDR3: TGTGCCAGCAGAAGGGGACAGGGTGATATTTACGAGCAGTACTTC. Protein sequence: CASRRGQGDIYEQYF.